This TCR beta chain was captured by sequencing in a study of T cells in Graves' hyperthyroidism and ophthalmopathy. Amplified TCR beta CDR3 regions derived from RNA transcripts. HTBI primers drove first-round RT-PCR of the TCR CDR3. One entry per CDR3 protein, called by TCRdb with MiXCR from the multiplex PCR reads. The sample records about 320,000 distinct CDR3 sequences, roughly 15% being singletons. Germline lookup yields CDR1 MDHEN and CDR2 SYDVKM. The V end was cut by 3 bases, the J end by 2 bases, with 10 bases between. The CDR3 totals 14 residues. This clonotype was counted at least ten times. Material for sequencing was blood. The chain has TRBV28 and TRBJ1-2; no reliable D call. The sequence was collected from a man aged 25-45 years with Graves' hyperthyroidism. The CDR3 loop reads CASSFRVRNYGYTF. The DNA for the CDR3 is TGTGCCAGCAGTTTCCGGGTGAGAAACTATGGCTACACCTTC.